Included here is one T cell receptor (beta chain) sequence, with context. The assay was immunoSEQ multiplex PCR, and TCRdb's table has in-frame clones only and misses some. The sample holds approximately 500,000 clones; about 89% are singletons and the top ten take roughly 8%. The CDR3 sequence is 18 residues long. J gave up 4 bases and V 3 bases, and 15 bases lay outside the gene matches. The germline V gene encodes CDR1 SGDLS and CDR2 YYNGEE. The sample comes from a study of blood T cell repertoires in COVID-19. The TCR originated in a woman aged 50 to 60 with COVID-19, enrolled during active disease. The sequenced material came from peripheral blood. The chain carries TRBV9 and TRBJ1-2, with 10 nucleotides matching TRBD1. The CDR3 sequence is CASSAGGTGAFYPYGYTF. CDR3 sequence (DNA): TGTGCCAGCAGCGCGGGGGGGACAGGGGCCTTCTACCCCTATGGCTACACCTTC.